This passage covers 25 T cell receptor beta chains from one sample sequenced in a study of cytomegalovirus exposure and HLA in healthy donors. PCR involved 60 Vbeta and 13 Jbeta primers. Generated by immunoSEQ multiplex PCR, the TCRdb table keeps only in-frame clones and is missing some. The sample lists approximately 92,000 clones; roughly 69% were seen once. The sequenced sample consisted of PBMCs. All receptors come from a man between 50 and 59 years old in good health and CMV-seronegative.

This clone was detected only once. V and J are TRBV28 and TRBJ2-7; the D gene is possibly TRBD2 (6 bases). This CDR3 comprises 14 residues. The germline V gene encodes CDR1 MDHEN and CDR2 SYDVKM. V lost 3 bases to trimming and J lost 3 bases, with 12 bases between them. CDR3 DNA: TGTGCCAGCAGTTTCCCGGGGGTCGACTACGAGCAGTACTTC. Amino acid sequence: CASSFPGVDYEQYF. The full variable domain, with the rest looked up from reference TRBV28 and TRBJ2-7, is DVKVTQSSRYLVKRTGEKVFLECVQDMDHENMFWYRQDPGLGLRLIYFSYDVKMKEKGDIPEGYSVSREKKERFSLILESASTNQTSMYLCASSFPGVDYEQYFGPGTRLTVT.

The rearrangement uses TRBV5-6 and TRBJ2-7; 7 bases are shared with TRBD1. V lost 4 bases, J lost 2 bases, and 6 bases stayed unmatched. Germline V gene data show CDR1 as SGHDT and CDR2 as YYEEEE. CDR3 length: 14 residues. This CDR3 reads CASSAGQGAYEQYF. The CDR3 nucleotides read TGTGCCAGCAGCGCCGGTCAGGGGGCCTACGAGCAGTACTTC.

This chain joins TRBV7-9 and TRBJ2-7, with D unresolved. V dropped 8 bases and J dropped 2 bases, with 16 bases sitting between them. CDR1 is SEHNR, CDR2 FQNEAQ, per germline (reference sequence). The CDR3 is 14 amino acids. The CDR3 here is CASGKLSSAYEQYF. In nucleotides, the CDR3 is TGTGCCAGCGGCAAACTTTCAAGCGCCTACGAGCAGTACTTC.

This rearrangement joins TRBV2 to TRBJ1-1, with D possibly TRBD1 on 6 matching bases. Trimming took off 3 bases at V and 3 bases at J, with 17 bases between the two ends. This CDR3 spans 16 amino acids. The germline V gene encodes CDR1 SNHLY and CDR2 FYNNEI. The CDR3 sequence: CASSDRQGIVYTEAFF. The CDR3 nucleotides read TGTGCCAGCAGTGATCGGCAGGGGATTGTGTACACTGAAGCTTTCTTT.

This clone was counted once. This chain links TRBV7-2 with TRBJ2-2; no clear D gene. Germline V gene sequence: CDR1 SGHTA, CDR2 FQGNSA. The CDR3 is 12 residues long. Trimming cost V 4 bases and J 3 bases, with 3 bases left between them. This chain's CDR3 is CASSSDTGELFF. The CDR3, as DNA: TGTGCCAGCAGCTCCGACACCGGGGAGCTGTTTTTT.

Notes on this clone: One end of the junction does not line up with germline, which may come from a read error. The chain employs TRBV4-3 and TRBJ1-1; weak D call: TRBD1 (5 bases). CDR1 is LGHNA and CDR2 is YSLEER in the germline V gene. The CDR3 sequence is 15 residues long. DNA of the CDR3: TGCGCCAGCAGCCAAGAGGGACGGGGGAACACTGCAGCTTTCTTT. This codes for CASSQEGRGNTAAFF.

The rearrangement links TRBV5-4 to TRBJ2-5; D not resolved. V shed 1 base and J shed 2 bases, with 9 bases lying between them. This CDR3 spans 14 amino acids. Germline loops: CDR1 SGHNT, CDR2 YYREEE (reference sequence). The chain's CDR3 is CASSLMGVQETQYF. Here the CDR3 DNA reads TGTGCCAGCAGCTTGATGGGCGTACAAGAGACCCAGTACTTC.

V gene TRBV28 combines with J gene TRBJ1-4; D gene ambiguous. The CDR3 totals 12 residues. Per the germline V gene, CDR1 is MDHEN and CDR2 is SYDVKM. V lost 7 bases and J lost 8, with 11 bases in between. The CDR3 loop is CASTRDNEKLFF. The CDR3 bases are TGTGCCAGCACCCGGGATAACGAAAAACTGTTTTTT.

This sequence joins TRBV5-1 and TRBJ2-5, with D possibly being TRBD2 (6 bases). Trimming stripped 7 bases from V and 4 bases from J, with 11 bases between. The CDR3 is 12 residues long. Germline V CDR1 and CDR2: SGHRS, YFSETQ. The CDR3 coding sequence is TGCGCCAGCCGTGCGGGGTTAGAGACCCAGTACTTC. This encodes CASRAGLETQYF.

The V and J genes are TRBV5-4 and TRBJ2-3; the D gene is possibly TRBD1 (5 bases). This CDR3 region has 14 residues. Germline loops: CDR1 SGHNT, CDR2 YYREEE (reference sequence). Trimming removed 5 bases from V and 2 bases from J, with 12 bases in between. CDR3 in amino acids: CASRQTVYTDTQYF. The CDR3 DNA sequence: TGTGCCAGCAGACAGACAGTATACACAGATACGCAGTATTTT.

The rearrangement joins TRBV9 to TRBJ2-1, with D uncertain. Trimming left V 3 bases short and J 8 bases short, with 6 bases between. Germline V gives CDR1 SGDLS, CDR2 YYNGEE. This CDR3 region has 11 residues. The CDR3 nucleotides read TGTGCCAGCAGCGATCGGTATGAGCAGTTCTTC. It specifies CASSDRYEQFF.

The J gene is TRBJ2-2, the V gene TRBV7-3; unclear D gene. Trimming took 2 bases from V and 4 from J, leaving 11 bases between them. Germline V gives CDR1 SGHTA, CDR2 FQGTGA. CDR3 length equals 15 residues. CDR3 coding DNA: TGTGCCAGCAGCTTACACGCAACAGCCACCGGGGAGCTGTTTTTT. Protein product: CASSLHATATGELFF.

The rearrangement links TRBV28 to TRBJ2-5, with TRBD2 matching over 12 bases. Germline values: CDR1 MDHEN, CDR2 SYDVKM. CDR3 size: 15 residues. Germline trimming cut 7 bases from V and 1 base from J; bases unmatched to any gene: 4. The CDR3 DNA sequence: TGTGCCAGCATAGGGACTAGCGGGCCCCAAGAGACCCAGTACTTC. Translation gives CASIGTSGPQETQYF. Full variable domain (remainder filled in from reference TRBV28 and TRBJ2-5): DVKVTQSSRYLVKRTGEKVFLECVQDMDHENMFWYRQDPGLGLRLIYFSYDVKMKEKGDIPEGYSVSREKKERFSLILESASTNQTSMYLCASIGTSGPQETQYFGPGTRLLVL.

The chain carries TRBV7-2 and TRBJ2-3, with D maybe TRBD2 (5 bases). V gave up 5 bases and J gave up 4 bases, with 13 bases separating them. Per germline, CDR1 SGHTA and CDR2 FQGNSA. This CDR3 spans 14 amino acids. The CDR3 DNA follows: TGTGCCAGCAGCCCCAGACGGGGAGCAGATACGCAGTATTTT. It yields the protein CASSPRRGADTQYF.

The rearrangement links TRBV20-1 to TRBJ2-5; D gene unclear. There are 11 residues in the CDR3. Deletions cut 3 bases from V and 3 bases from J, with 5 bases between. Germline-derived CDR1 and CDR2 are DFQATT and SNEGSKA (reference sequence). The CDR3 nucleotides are TGCAGTGCTAGTCAGGAAGAGACCCAGTACTTC. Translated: CSASQEETQYF.

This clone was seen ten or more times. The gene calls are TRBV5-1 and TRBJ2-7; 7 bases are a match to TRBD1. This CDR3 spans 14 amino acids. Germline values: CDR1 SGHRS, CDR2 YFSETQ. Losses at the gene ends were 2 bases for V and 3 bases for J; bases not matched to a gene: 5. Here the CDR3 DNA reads TGCGCCAGCAGCTTCCAACAGGGGCTCTACGAGCAGTACTTC. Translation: CASSFQQGLYEQYF.

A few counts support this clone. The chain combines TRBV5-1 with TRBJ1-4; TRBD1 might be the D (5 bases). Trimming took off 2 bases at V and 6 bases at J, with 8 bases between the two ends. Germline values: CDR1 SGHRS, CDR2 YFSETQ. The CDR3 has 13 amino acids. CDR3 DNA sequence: TGCGCCAGCAGCTTCGGCAGGGATGAAAAACTGTTTTTT. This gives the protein CASSFGRDEKLFF. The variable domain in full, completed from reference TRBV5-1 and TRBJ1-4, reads KAGVTQTPRYLIKTRGQQVTLSCSPISGHRSVSWYQQTPGQGLQFLFEYFSETQRNKGNFPGRFSGRQFSNSRSEMNVSTLELGDSALYLCASSFGRDEKLFFGSGTQLSVL.

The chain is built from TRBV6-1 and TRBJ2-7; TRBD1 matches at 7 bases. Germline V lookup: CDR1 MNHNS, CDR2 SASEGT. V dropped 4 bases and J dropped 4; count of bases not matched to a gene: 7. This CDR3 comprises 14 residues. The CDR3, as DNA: TGTGCCAGCAGTGCTGACAGGGCTGGGTACGAGCAGTACGTC. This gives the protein CASSADRAGYEQYV.

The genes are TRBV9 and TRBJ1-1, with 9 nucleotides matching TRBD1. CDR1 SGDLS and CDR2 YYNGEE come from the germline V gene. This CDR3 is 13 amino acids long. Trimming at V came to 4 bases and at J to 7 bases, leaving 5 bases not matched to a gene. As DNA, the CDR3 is TGTGCCAGCAGCAACCTGGACAGGGGTGAAGCTTTCTTT. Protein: CASSNLDRGEAFF.

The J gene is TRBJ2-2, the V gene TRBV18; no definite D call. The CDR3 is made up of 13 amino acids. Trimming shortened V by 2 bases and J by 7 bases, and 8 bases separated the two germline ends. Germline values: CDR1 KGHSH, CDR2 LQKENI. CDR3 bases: TGTGCCAGCTCACCAAATGGCCTCGGGGAGCTGTTTTTT. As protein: CASSPNGLGELFF.

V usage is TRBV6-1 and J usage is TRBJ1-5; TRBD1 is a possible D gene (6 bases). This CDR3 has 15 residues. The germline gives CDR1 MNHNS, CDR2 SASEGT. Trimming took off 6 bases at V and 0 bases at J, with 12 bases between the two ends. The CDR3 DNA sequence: TGTGCCAGCAGCGGGAACAGGGTTAGCAATCAGCCCCAGCATTTT. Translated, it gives CASSGNRVSNQPQHF.

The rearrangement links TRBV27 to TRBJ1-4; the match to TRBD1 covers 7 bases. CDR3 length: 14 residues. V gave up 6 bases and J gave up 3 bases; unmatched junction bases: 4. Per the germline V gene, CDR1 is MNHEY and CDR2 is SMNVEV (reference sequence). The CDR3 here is CASRRGTANEKLFF. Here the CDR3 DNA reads TGTGCCAGCAGGAGAGGGACAGCTAATGAAAAACTGTTTTTT.

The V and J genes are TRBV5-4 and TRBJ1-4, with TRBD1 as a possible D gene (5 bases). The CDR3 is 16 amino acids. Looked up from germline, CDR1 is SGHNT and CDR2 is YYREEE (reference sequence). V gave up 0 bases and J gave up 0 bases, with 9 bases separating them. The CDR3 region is CASSLDRSSTNEKLFF. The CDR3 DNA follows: TGTGCCAGCAGCTTGGACAGGTCTTCAACTAATGAAAAACTGTTTTTT.

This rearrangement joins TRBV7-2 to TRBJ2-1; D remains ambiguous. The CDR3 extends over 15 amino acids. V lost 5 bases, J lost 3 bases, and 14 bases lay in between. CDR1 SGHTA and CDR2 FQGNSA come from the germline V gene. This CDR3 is CASSLDPTNYNEQFF. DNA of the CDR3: TGTGCCAGCAGCCTCGATCCTACCAACTACAATGAGCAGTTCTTC.

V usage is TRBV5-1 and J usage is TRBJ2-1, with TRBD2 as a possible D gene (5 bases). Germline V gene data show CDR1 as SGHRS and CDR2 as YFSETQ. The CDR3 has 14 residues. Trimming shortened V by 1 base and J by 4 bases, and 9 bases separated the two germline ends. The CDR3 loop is CASSLNGEYNEQFF. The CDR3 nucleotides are TGCGCCAGCAGCTTGAACGGGGAATACAATGAGCAGTTCTTC.